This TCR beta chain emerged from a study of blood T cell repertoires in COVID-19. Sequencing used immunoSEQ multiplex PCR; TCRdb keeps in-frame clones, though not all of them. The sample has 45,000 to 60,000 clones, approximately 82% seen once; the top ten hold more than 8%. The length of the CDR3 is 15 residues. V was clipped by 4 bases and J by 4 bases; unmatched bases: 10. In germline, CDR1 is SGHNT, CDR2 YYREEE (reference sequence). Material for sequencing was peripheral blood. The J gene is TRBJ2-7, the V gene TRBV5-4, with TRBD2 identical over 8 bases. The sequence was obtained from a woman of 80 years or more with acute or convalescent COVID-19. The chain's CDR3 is CASSRGLAGDYEQYF. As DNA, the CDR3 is TGTGCCAGCAGCCGGGGGCTAGCGGGCGATTACGAGCAGTACTTC.